One and the same sample provided the 10 T cell receptor beta chains below, sequenced in a study of vaccination effects on CD4 cells after COVID-19. Cells that had been cultured for roughly ten days were the source of isolated CD4+ T cells. Measured with immunoSEQ multiplex PCR; TCRdb has only the in-frame clones, and not every one. The table shows about 38,000 clones, with 82% occurring only once. Their target antigens are unknown. Sequenced material: CD4+ T cells from PBMCs cultured without peptide, taken before COVID-19 vaccination. The source of these receptors is a human donor who received a COVID-19 vaccine.

V is TRBV5-6 and J is TRBJ2-2, with TRBD1 identical over 8 bases. There are 16 residues in the CDR3. The J segment lost 3 bases and the V segment lost 3 bases, leaving 7 bases of the junction unmatched. The V gene's germline CDR1 is SGHDT and CDR2 YYEEEE. This CDR3 is CASSYGQGGDTGELFF. In DNA form, the CDR3 reads TGTGCCAGCAGCTACGGACAGGGCGGGGACACCGGGGAGCTGTTTTTT.

This clone showed up just a few times. The V and J genes are TRBV6-5 and TRBJ1-2, with 7 bases that match TRBD1. The CDR3 length is 14 residues. The J segment lost 4 bases and the V segment lost 6 bases, leaving 8 bases of the junction unmatched. Germline CDR1 reads MNHEY; CDR2 reads SVGAGI. The CDR3 DNA follows: TGTGCCAGCAGAGCATCGGGACAGTTCTATGGCTACACCTTC. As protein: CASRASGQFYGYTF.

V usage is TRBV20-1 and J usage is TRBJ1-1, with 9 bases lining up with TRBD1. V lost 3 bases, J lost 5 bases, and 4 bases stayed unmatched. The CDR3 is made up of 13 amino acids. Per germline, CDR1 DFQATT and CDR2 SNEGSKA (reference sequence). The CDR3 protein is CSASRDRETEAFF. CDR3 nucleotide sequence: TGCAGTGCTAGTAGGGACAGGGAGACTGAAGCTTTCTTT.

The genes are TRBV29-1 and TRBJ2-3, with D possibly matching TRBD1 (6 bases). The germline gives CDR1 SQVTM, CDR2 ANQGSEA. V lost 3 bases and J lost 4, with 14 bases in between. This CDR3 has 14 amino acids. The CDR3 sequence is CSVDWVQGPDTQYF. As DNA, the CDR3 is TGCAGCGTTGATTGGGTACAGGGCCCAGATACGCAGTATTTT.

The chain is built from TRBV5-1 and TRBJ2-5; 10 positions match TRBD1. Germline CDR1 is SGHRS and CDR2 is YFSETQ. Unmatched junction bases numbered 8, after V lost 4 bases and J lost 5 bases. CDR3 length equals 15 residues. CDR3 coding DNA: TGCGCCAGCAGCCGGGGACAGGGGAGCGCGGAGACCCAGTACTTC. It encodes CASSRGQGSAETQYF.

The chain has TRBV2 and TRBJ2-3; 11 bases line up with TRBD2. J gave up 1 base and V 6 bases, and 3 bases lay outside the gene matches. Germline V gene data show CDR1 as SNHLY and CDR2 as FYNNEI. The CDR3 totals 15 residues. The CDR3 here is CASRRLAGRTDTQYF. The CDR3 bases are TGTGCCAGCAGACGACTAGCGGGACGCACAGATACGCAGTATTTT.

The V call is TRBV28, the J call TRBJ2-7; D possibly corresponds to TRBD1 (5 bases). Trimming pared 4 bases from V and 5 bases from J, leaving 9 bases between. This CDR3 is built from 12 residues. The V gene's germline CDR1 is MDHEN and CDR2 SYDVKM. The CDR3 DNA follows: TGTGCCAGCAGTTCAGGGCCCAACGAGCAGTACGTC. Protein product: CASSSGPNEQYV.

The genes are TRBV21-1 and TRBJ1-3; the listed D gene, TRBD1, was not tested against the DNA. TRBV21-1 is deemed a pseudogene. The CDR3 loop spans 14 amino acids. CDR3 nucleotide sequence: TGTGCCACCACAAGGGGGACAGTCGGCAACACCATATATTTT. Its protein is CATTRGTVGNTIYF.

This rearrangement joins TRBV27 to TRBJ1-1; D not resolved. The CDR3 loop spans 14 amino acids. Germline lookup yields CDR1 MNHEY and CDR2 SMNVEV (reference sequence). V lost 8 bases, J lost 5 bases, and 18 bases lay in between. The CDR3, as DNA: TGTGCCAGCTCCTTCCAGCCCGTCGGGACTGAAGCTTTCTTT. Its translation: CASSFQPVGTEAFF.

V gene TRBV6-5 combines with J gene TRBJ2-7; possible D gene TRBD2, 5 bases. The CDR3 length is 14 residues. CDR1 MNHEY and CDR2 SVGAGI come from the germline V gene. Trimming stripped 0 bases from V and 1 base from J, with 7 bases between. CDR3 nucleotides: TGTGCCAGCAGTTACTCTGGCGGGTCCTACGAGCAGTACGTC. This encodes CASSYSGGSYEQYV.